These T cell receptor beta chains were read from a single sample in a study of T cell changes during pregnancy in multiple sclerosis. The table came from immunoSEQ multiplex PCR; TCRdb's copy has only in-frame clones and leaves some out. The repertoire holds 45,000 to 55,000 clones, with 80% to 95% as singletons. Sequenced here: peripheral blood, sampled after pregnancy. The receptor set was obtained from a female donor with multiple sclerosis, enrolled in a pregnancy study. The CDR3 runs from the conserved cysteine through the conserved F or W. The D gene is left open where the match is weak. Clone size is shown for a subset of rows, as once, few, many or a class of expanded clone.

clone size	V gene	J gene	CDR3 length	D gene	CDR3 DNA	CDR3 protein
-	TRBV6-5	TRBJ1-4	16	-	TGTGCCAGCAGTTGGGGGCCCCAGGATTCAAATGAAAAACTGTTTTTT	CASSWGPQDSNEKLFF
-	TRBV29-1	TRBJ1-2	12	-	TGCAGCCTTGGGGGGCCTGACTATGGCTACACCTTC	CSLGGPDYGYTF
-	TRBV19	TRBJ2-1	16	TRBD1	TGTGCCAGTAGTCCCGGGGTGACAGGGCATAACAATGAGCAGTTCTTC	CASSPGVTGHNNEQFF
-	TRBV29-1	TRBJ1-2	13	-	TGCAGCGTTGAATCGGGGGGCGGCTATGGCTACACCTTC	CSVESGGGYGYTF
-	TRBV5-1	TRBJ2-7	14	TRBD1	TGCGCCAGCAGTGGGACAGGGGGGACCTACGAGCAGTACTTC	CASSGTGGTYEQYF
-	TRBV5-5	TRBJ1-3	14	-	TGTGCCAGCAGCTTCCCAGGGGACGGAAACACCATATATTTT	CASSFPGDGNTIYF
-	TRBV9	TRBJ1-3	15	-	TGTGCCAGCAGCGTAGCGAGTACAGGGACGGACACCATATATTTT	CASSVASTGTDTIYF
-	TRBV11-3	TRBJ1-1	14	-	TGTGCCAGCAGCTTAGGCAGGGAGAACACTGAAGCTTTCTTT	CASSLGRENTEAFF
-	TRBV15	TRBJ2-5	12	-	TGTGCCACCAGCGACGGGACTGAGACCCAGTACTTC	CATSDGTETQYF
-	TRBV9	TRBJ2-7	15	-	TGTGCCAGCAGCGTAGGTGCGGGATCATCCTACGAGCAGTACTTC	CASSVGAGSSYEQYF
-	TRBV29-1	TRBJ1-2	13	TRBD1	TGCAGCGTTGTGGACAGGGGAAACTATGGCTACACCTTC	CSVVDRGNYGYTF
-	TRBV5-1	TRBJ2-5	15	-	TGCGCCAGCAGAACGGGAAGCGGAATTGGAGAGACCCAGTACTTC	CASRTGSGIGETQYF
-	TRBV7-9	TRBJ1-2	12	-	TGTGCCAGCAGCGTCTTACAGTATGGCTACACCTTC	CASSVLQYGYTF
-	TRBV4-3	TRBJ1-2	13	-	TGCGCCAGCAGCCAAGATAGAGTACGGGGCTACACCTTC	CASSQDRVRGYTF
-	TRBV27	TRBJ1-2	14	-	TGTGCCAGCAGTTTAGGGGGAGGATTGTATGGCTACACCTTC	CASSLGGGLYGYTF
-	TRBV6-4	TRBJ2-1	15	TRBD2	TGTGCCAGCAGTGACACGGCGGGGGGGCCCGATGAGCAGTTCTTC	CASSDTAGGPDEQFF
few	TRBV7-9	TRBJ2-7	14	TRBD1	TGTGCCAGCAGCGCACCCGGGACAGGTCGCGAGCAGTACTTC	CASSAPGTGREQYF
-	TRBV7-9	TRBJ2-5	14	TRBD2	TGTGCCACGCGGACTAGGAGGAACCAAGAGACCCAGTACTTC	CATRTRRNQETQYF
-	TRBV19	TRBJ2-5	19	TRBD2	TGTGCCAGTAGTATTAAGGGGTCTAGCGGGGGAGTCCTTCAAGAGACCCAGTACTTC	CASSIKGSSGGVLQETQYF
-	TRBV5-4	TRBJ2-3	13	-	TGTGCCAGCAGCTTGAGTCACGGAGATACGCAGTATTTT	CASSLSHGDTQYF
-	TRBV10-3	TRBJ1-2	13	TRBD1	TGTGCCATCAACCCGGGACAGGGGGCGGGCTACACCTTC	CAINPGQGAGYTF
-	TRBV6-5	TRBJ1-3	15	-	TGTGCCAGCAGTTATGGGGAGGGAGGATGGAACACCATATATTTT	CASSYGEGGWNTIYF
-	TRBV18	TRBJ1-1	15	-	TGTGCCAGCTCACCCCTGCAGGCTGAAAACACTGAAGCTTTCTTT	CASSPLQAENTEAFF
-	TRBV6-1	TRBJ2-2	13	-	TGTGCCAGCAGTGGGGCACCCCGGAGGGAGCTGTTTTTT	CASSGAPRRELFF
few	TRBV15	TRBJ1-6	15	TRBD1	TGTGCCACCAGCAGACGGGACAGGTCCCTGGGAACCCTCCACTTT	CATSRRDRSLGTLHF
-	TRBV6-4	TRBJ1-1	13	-	TGTGCCAGCAGCGTAGGGGTTGAGACTGAAGCTTTCTTT	CASSVGVETEAFF
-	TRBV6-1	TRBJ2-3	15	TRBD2	TGTGCCAGCAGCCGGACTAGCGGGTTCACAGATACGCAGTATTTT	CASSRTSGFTDTQYF
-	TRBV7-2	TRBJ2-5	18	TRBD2	TGTGCCAGCAGCTTAGCGGCTAGCGGGGGTACCGACCGCGGGACCCAGTACTTC	CASSLAASGGTDRGTQYF
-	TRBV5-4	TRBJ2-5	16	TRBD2	TGTGCCAGCAGCTCTCGGTCTAGCGGGGGGGTGGAGACCCAGTACTTC	CASSSRSSGGVETQYF
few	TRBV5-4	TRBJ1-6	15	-	TGTGCCAGCAGCTTGGACGGAGTGCCTAGTTCACCCCTCCACTTT	CASSLDGVPSSPLHF
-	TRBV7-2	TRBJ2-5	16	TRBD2	TGTGCCAGCAGCTTGCATCCTAGCGGGGGCGGAGAGACCCAGTACTTC	CASSLHPSGGGETQYF
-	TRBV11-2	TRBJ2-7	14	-	TGTGCCAGCAGTCCACGGCAGGGGACGGGCGAGCAGTACTTC	CASSPRQGTGEQYF
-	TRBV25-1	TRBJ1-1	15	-	TGTGCCAGCAGTGGACAGTCCTTAGGGCCCACTGAAGCTTTCTTT	CASSGQSLGPTEAFF
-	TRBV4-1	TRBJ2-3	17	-	TGCGCCAGCAGCCAAGATGCTAGCCGTGTTAGCACAGATACGCAGTATTTT	CASSQDASRVSTDTQYF
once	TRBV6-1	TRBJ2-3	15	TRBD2	TGTGCCAGCGAGTACTTCGGGGGGAGCACAGATACGCAGTATTTT	CASEYFGGSTDTQYF
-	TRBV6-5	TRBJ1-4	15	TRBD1	TGTGCCAGCAGTTACCTAGGACAGGGGGGGCGGAAACTGTTTTTT	CASSYLGQGGRKLFF
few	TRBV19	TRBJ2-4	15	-	TGTGCCAGTAGTTGGGGCCGGTTAGCCAAAAACATTCAGTACTTC	CASSWGRLAKNIQYF
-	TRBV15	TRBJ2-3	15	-	TGTGCCACCAGCCGCTCTAGGCTCCAGGGGGATACGCAGTATTTT	CATSRSRLQGDTQYF
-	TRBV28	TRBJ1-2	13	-	TGTGCCAGCAGCCCTGGAGGGGACTATGGCTACACCTTC	CASSPGGDYGYTF
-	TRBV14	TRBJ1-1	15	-	TGTGCCAGCAGCCAAACAGGGACTAGAGGCACTGAAGCTTTCTTT	CASSQTGTRGTEAFF
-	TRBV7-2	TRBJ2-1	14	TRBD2	TGTGCCAGCAGCCTCCGTGCTGCGGGGGGGCCAGGTTTCTTC	CASSLRAAGGPGFF
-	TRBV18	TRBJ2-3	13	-	TGTGCCAGCTCACCACCGTCAACAGATACGCAGTATTTT	CASSPPSTDTQYF
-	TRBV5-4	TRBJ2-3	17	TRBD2	TGTGCCAGCACCCCGGGGGCGGGGGGGCGTCGGACAGATACGCAGTATTTT	CASTPGAGGRRTDTQYF
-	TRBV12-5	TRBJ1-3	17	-	TGTGCTAGTGGTTTGGAGCGGGGGTTTCAATCTGGAAACACCATATATTTT	CASGLERGFQSGNTIYF
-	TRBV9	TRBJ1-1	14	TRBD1	TGTGCCAGCAGCTCCCGGACAGGGAAGGATGCGGCTTTCTTT	CASSSRTGKDAAFF
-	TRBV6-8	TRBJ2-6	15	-	TGTGCCAGCAGCATACAGGCCCCTGGGGCCAACGTCCTGACTTTC	CASSIQAPGANVLTF
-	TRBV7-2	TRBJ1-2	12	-	TGTGCCAGCAGCTCAACAGACTATGGCTACACCTTC	CASSSTDYGYTF
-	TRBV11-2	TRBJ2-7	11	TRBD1	TGTGCCAGCAGCCCAGGGGGCGAGCAGTACTTC	CASSPGGEQYF
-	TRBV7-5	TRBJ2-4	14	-	TGTGTCAGAAGCCCGGGACTAGCGGGAAACATTCAGTACTTC	CVRSPGLAGNIQYF
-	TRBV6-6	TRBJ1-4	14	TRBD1	TGTGCCAGCGGGACCGGGACAGGAGATGAAAAACTGTTTTTT	CASGTGTGDEKLFF
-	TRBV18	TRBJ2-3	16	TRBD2	TGTGCCAGCTCATCACTAGCGGGGGGGACCACAGATACGCAGTATTTT	CASSSLAGGTTDTQYF
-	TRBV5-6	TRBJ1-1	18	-	TGTGCCAGCAGCTCGACAAGTCGTGGACTCACCACGAACACTGAAGCTTTCTTT	CASSSTSRGLTTNTEAFF
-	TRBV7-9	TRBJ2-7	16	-	TGTGCCAGCAGCTTACCACCGGGACACTTCTCCTACGAGCAGTACTTC	CASSLPPGHFSYEQYF
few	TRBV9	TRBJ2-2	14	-	TGTGCCAGCGCGAGTCTTGGGAACACCGGGGAGCTGTTTTTT	CASASLGNTGELFF